The sample holds a few counts of the clone carrying this T cell receptor beta chain. Its antigen is still unknown. A read error may produce the germline difference seen at one junction end. The read ends 3 residues shy of where the CDR3 ends; the end is completed using the germline J gene. This sample is drawn from a study of T cell clonality in common variable immunodeficiency. Blood samples were heparinized, about 4.5 to 9 ml per donor. Whole-study results and caveats: Compared with healthy controls, CVID subjects showed increased TCRbeta clonality, mostly in about a third.

Control and CVID samples contributed equal amounts of genomic DNA. This table comes from immunoSEQ multiplex PCR, and its TCRdb copy is limited to in-frame clones, with some not included. Observed are approximately 58,000 clones, no singletons, with the top ten taking 4.5% to 5.5%. Germline V gene sequence: CDR1 SGHKS, CDR2 YYEKEE (reference sequence). CDR3 length: 15 residues. The chain recombines TRBV5-5 with TRBJ1-3; D gene unclear. Sequenced input: peripheral blood mononuclear cells. This receptor was identified in a person between 18 and 75 years old in good health. The sequenced part of the CDR3 DNA is TGTGTCAGCAGCTCCCGACTGGTGTCTGGAAACACC. It is translated as CVSSSRLVSGNT. The CDR3 reads in full as CVSSSRLVSGNTIYF.